The T cell receptor beta chain under discussion was sequenced for a study of control samples from healthy donors and cancer patients. Germline CDR1 and CDR2: SEHNR and FQNEAQ (reference sequence). The CDR3 totals 16 residues. The junction had 14 bases not matched to a gene; V was cut back by 6 bases and J by 4 bases. Only in-frame clones appear in the TCRdb table, and some are missing; sequencing was by immunoSEQ multiplex PCR. The data contain 130,000 or so clones, around 93% of them singletons. The V gene is TRBV7-9, the J gene TRBJ1-1, with TRBD1 matching 7 bases. Input material: blood. This clonotype was obtained from a woman in her forties or fifties in good health. For the CDR3, the DNA is TGTGCCAGCAGTCATCCGGGAGGGGGCCTTGGCACTGAAGCTTTCTTT. It codes for CASSHPGGGLGTEAFF.